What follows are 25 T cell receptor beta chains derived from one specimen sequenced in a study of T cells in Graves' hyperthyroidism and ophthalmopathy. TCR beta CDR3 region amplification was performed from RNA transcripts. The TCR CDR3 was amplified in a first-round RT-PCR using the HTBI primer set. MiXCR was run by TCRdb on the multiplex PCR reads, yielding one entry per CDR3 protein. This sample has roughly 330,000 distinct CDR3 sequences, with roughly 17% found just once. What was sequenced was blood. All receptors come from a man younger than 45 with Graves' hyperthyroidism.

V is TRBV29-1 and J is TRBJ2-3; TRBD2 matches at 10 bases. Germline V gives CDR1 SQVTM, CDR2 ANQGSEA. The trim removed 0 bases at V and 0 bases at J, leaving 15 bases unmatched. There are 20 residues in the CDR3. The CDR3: CSVEEYSGRSQPVSTDTQYF. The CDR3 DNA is TGCAGCGTTGAAGAGTATAGCGGGAGGTCACAGCCCGTTAGCACAGATACGCAGTATTTT.

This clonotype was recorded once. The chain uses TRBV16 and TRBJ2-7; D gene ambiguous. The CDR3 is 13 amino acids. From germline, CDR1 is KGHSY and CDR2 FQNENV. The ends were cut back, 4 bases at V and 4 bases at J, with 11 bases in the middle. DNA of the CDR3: TGTGCCAGCAGCCGCCCGTCTCAATACGAGCAGTACTTC. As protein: CASSRPSQYEQYF.

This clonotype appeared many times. The CDR3 loop is CASSDRLQGLTDTQYF. The CDR3 DNA reads as TGTGCCAGCAGTGACAGGCTACAGGGCTTAACAGATACGCAGTATTTT. The chain is built from TRBV2 and TRBJ2-3, with a possible D match to TRBD1 (6 bases). The length of the CDR3 is 16 residues. With 3 bases removed from V and 3 bases from J, the gap between germline ends came to 16 bases. Germline-derived CDR1 and CDR2 are SNHLY and FYNNEI.

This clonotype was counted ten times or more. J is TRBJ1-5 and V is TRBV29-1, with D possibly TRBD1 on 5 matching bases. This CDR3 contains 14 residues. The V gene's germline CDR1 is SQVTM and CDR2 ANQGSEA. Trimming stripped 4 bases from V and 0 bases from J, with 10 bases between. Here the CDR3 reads CSVGGDGSNQPQHF. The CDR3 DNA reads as TGCAGCGTTGGGGGGGACGGTAGCAATCAGCCCCAGCATTTT.

The CDR3 protein is CSATTGEASGRLPKDTQYF. The CDR3 coding sequence is TGCAGTGCCACCACAGGGGAGGCTAGCGGGAGACTTCCGAAAGATACGCAGTATTTT. The chain carries TRBV20-1 and TRBJ2-3, with 10 bases aligning to TRBD2. Germline-derived CDR1 and CDR2 are DFQATT and SNEGSKA (reference sequence). V gave up 6 bases and J gave up 5 bases; unmatched junction bases: 23. The CDR3 has 19 residues.

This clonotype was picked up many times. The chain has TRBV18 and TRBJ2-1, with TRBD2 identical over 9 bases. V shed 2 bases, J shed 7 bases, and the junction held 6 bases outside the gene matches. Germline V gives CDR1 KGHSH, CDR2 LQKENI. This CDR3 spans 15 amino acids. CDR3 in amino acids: CASSPGASGRNEQFF. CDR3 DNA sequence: TGTGCCAGCTCACCAGGGGCCAGCGGGAGGAATGAGCAGTTCTTC.

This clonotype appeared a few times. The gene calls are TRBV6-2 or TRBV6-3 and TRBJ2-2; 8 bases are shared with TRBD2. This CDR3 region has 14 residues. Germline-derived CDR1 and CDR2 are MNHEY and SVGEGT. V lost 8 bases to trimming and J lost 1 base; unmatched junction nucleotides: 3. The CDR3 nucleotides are TGTGCCAGCGGCCTAGCGGGGAACACCGGGGAGCTGTTTTTT. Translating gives CASGLAGNTGELFF.

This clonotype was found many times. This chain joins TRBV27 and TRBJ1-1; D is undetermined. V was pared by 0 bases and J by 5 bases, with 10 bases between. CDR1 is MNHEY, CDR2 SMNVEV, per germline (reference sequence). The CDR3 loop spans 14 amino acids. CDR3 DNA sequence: TGTGCCAGCAGTTTATCACGGGGTTGGACTGAAGCTTTCTTT. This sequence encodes CASSLSRGWTEAFF.

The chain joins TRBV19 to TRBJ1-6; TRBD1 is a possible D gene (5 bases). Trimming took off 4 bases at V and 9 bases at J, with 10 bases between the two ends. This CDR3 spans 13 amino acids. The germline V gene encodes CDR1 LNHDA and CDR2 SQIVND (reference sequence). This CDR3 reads CASSTGRRSPLHF. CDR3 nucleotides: TGTGCCAGTAGTACAGGGAGGCGTTCACCCCTCCACTTT.

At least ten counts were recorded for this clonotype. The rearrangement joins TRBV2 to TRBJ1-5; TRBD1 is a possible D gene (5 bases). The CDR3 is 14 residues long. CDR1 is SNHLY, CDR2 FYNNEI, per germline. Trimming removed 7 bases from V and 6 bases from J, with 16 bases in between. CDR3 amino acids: CASMNGGSVQPQHF. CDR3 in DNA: TGTGCCAGCATGAACGGGGGGTCGGTTCAGCCCCAGCATTTT.

The CDR3 reads CSAGDRELYNSPLHF. CDR3 in DNA: TGCAGTGCGGGGGACAGGGAACTTTATAATTCACCCCTCCACTTT. The chain uses TRBV20-1 and TRBJ1-6, with 9 bases matching TRBD1. Per the germline V gene, CDR1 is DFQATT and CDR2 is SNEGSKA (reference sequence). V shed 6 bases, J shed 4 bases, and the junction held 7 bases outside the gene matches. The CDR3 length is 15 residues.

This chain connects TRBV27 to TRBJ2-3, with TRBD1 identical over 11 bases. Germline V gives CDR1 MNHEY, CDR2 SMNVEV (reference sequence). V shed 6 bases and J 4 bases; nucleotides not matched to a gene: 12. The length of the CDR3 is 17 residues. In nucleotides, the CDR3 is TGTGCCAGCAGCTTTACCCTTGGGACAGGGGGGTCAGATACGCAGTATTTT. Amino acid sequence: CASSFTLGTGGSDTQYF.

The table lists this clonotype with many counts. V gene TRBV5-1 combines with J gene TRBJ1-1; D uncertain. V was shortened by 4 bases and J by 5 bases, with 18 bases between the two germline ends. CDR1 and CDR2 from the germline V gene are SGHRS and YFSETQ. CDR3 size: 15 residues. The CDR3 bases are TGCGCCAGCAGCCCCGAACAAAGCGCACGGACTGAAGCTTTCTTT. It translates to CASSPEQSARTEAFF.

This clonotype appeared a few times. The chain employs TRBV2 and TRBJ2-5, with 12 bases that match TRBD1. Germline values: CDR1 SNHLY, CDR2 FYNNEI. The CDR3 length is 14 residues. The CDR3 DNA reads TGTCCCCACCCCCGGGACAGGGGGCCGGAGACCCAGTACTTC. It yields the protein CPHPRDRGPETQYF. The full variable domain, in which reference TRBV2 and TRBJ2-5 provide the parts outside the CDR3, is EPEVTQTPSHQVTQMGQEVILRCVPISNHLYFYWYRQILGQKVEFLVSFYNNEISEKSEIFDDQFSVERPDGSNFTLKIRSTKLEDSAMYFCPHPRDRGPETQYFGPGTRLLVL.

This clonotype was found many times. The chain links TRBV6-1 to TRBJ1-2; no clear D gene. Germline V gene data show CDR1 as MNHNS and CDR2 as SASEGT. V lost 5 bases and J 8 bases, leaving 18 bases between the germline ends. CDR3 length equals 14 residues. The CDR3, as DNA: TGTGCCAGCAGTTTGCAGGAGACCTGGGGAGGCTACACCTTC. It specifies CASSLQETWGGYTF.

CDR3 loop: CAWSLSGSSLQFF. CDR3 coding DNA: TGTGCCTGGAGCCTTAGCGGGAGCAGTCTCCAGTTCTTC. V gene TRBV30 combines with J gene TRBJ2-1; 9 bases match TRBD2. The germline V gene encodes CDR1 GTSNPN and CDR2 SVGIG (reference sequence). The CDR3 loop spans 13 amino acids. The V gene end was trimmed by 3 bases and the J gene end by 13 bases; junction bases not matched to a gene: 10.

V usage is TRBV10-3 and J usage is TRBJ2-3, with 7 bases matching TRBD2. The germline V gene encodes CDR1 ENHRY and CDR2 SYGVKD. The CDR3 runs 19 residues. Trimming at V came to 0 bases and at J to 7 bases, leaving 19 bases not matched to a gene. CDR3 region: CAISESRRGGRETWNTQYF. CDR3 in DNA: TGTGCCATCAGTGAGTCGAGGCGCGGCGGGAGAGAAACGTGGAATACGCAGTATTTT.

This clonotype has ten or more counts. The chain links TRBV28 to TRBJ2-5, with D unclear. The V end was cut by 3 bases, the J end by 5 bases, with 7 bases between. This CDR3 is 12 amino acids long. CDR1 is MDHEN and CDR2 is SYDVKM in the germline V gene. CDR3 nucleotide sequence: TGTGCCAGCAGTTTGGCGTGGGAGACCCAGTACTTC. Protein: CASSLAWETQYF. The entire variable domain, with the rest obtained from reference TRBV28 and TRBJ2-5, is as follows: DVKVTQSSRYLVKRTGEKVFLECVQDMDHENMFWYRQDPGLGLRLIYFSYDVKMKEKGDIPEGYSVSREKKERFSLILESASTNQTSMYLCASSLAWETQYFGPGTRLLVL.

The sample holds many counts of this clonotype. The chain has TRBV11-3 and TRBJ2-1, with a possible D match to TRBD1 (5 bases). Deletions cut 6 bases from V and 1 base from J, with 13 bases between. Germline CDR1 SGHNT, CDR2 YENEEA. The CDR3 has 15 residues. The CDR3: CASSPQGRSYNEQFF. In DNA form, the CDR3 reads TGTGCCAGCAGTCCTCAGGGCCGATCCTACAATGAGCAGTTCTTC.

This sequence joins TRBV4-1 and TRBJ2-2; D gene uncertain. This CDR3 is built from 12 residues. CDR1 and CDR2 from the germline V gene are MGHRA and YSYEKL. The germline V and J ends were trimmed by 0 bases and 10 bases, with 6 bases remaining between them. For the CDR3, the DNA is TGCGCCAGCAGCCAAGATGGTGTGGAGCTGTTTTTT. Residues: CASSQDGVELFF.

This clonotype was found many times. The CDR3 reads CSAGIQGALNEQFF. The CDR3 region has the DNA TGCAGTGCTGGGATACAGGGGGCTTTGAATGAGCAGTTCTTC. The chain couples TRBV20-1 to TRBJ2-1; the match to TRBD1 covers 9 bases. Germline V gene data show CDR1 as DFQATT and CDR2 as SNEGSKA (reference sequence). Trimming took 5 bases from V and 7 from J; bases not matched to a gene: 9. The CDR3 spans 14 residues.

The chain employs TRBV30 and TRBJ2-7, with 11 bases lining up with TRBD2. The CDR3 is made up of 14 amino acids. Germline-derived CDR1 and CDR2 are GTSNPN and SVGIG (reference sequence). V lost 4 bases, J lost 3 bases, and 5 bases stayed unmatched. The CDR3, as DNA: TGTGCCTGGAAGAGGGGGACTAGCGGCTACGAGCAGTACTTC. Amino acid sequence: CAWKRGTSGYEQYF.

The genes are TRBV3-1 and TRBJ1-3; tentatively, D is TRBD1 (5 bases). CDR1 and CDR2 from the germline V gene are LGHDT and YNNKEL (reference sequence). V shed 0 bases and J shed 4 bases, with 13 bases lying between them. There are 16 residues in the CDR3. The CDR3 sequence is CASSQDLGTMGNTIYF. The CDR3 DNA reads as TGTGCCAGCAGCCAAGATCTCGGGACCATGGGAAACACCATATATTTT.

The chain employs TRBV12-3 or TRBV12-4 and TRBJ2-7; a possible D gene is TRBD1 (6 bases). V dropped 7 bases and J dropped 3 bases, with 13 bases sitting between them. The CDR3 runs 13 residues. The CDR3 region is CASTPGRGYEQYF. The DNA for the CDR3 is TGTGCCAGCACCCCCGGCAGGGGCTACGAGCAGTACTTC.

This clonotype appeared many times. CDR3 amino acids: CASGAPGLLGETQYF. CDR3 in DNA: TGTGCTAGTGGGGCGCCGGGACTCCTTGGGGAGACCCAGTACTTC. The genes are TRBV12-5 and TRBJ2-5, with D possibly matching TRBD2 (6 bases). Germline V CDR1 and CDR2: LGHNT, FRNRAP. Trimming pared 6 bases from V and 5 bases from J, leaving 19 bases between. This CDR3 contains 15 residues.